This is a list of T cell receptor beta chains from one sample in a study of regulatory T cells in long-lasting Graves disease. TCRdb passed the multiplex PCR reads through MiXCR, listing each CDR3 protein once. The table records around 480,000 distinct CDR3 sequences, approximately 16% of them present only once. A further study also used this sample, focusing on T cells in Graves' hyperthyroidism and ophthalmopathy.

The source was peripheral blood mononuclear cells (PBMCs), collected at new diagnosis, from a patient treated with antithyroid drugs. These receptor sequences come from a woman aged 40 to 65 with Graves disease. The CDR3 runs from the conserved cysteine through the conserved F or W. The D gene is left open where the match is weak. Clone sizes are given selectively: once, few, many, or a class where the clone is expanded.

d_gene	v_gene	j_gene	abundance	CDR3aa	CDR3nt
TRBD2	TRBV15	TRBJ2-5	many	CATSRGGELAGEETQYF	TGTGCCACCAGCAGAGGCGGGGAGTTAGCGGGAGAAGAGACCCAGTACTTC
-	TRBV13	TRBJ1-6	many	CASSLGLGAPLHF	TGTGCCAGCAGCTTAGGCCTAGGAGCACCCCTCCACTTT
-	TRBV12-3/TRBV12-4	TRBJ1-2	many	CASQLIPYGYTF	TGTGCCAGCCAGCTTATACCCTATGGCTACACCTTC
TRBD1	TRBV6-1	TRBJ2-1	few	CASSPGQGISKQFF	TGTGCCAGCAGCCCGGGACAGGGAATAAGTAAGCAGTTCTTC
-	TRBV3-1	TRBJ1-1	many	CASSPGLAEAFF	TGTGCCAGCAGCCCCGGACTGGCTGAAGCTTTCTTT
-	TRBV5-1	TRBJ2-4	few	CASSTGTPLAKNIQYF	TGCGCCAGCAGCACCGGGACACCTCTAGCCAAAAACATTCAGTACTTC
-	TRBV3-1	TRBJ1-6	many	CASSLGGGTVGNSPLHF	TGTGCCAGCAGCCTTGGAGGGGGGACGGTTGGCAATTCACCCCTCCACTTT
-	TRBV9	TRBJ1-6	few	CASSVDQGNSPLHF	TGTGCCAGCAGCGTAGATCAAGGAAATTCACCCCTCCACTTT
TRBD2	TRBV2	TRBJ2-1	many	CASSEGRGGKQFF	TGTGCCAGCAGTGAAGGCCGCGGGGGAAAGCAGTTCTTC
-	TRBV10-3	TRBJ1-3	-	CAISGGTRNGNTIYF	TGTGCCATCAGTGGCGGGACACGAAACGGAAACACCATATATTTT
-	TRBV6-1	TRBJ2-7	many	CASTTAGSSYEQYF	TGTGCCAGCACGACAGCCGGAAGCTCCTACGAGCAGTACTTC
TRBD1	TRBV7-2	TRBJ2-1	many	CASSPRQGGNEQFF	TGTGCCAGCAGCCCACGACAGGGTGGGAATGAGCAGTTCTTC
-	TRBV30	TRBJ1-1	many	CAWSPTYTEAFF	TGTGCCTGGAGTCCTACCTACACTGAAGCTTTCTTT
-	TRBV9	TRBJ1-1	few	CASSVGRANTEAFF	TGTGCCAGCAGCGTTGGCAGGGCGAACACTGAAGCTTTCTTT
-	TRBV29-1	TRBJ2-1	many	CSVGEGNNEQFF	TGCAGCGTGGGGGAAGGGAACAATGAGCAGTTCTTC
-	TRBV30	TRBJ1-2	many	CAWSQSYGYTF	TGTGCCTGGAGCCAAAGCTATGGCTACACCTTC
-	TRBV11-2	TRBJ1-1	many	CASSLDPSLNTEAFF	TGTGCCAGCAGCTTAGATCCCAGTTTGAACACTGAAGCTTTCTTT